This TCR beta chain was recorded in a study of radiotherapy plus CTLA-4 blockade in lung cancer. This clone was recorded once. No antigen is known for it. Clones were sequenced by immunoSEQ multiplex PCR, and TCRdb holds only the in-frame ones, with some missing. This table has tens of thousands of clones, approximately 80% appearing once. Per germline, CDR1 MDHEN and CDR2 SYDVKM. V lost 7 bases to trimming and J lost 1 base; unmatched junction nucleotides: 8. This CDR3 contains 16 residues. General study findings and limits: Increased serum interferon-beta after radiation also reportedly predicted response strongly. TCR clones from tumors expanded in blood after radiotherapy plus ipilimumab.

Patients had chemo-refractory metastatic non-small-cell lung cancer and received focal radiation plus CTLA-4 blockade that used ipilimumab. Material: peripheral blood, obtained from a patient treated with radiotherapy plus ipilimumab. The rearrangement links TRBV28 to TRBJ2-5, with 11 nucleotides matching TRBD2. The receptor was isolated from a human donor with non-small cell lung cancer who had stable disease on radiotherapy plus ipilimumab. The CDR3 here is CASIRGGLAVQETQYF. CDR3 DNA sequence: TGTGCCAGCATCCGAGGGGGACTAGCGGTCCAAGAGACCCAGTACTTC.